The TCR beta chain described here comes from a study of molecular identifiers for immune sequencing clone quantification. Germline V gives CDR1 MGHDK, CDR2 SYGVNS. With 5 bases removed from V and 2 bases from J, the gap between germline ends came to 14 bases. The CDR3 sequence is 15 residues long. Previously reported methods and listed TCR primers produced the bulk TCR libraries. Each CDR3 protein gets one entry after TCRdb re-called the PCR reads with MiXCR. The table records just under 650,000 distinct CDR3 sequences, around 20% of them present only once. Study-level results: Over 99% of effector molecules, yet under 1% of naive-cell molecules, were held by clones above 20 RNA copies. Highly expanded clone sizes could be underestimated by identical TCR molecules that share a barcode. Reportedly, one cell's Jurkat TCR RNA was detected within 1,200,000 naive CD8 cells.

This clonotype has a count of ten or more. Its antigen is unknown. The sequencing input was naive CD8+ T cells from blood, with Jurkat cell RNA spiked in. Stated subset: FACS-sorted CD8+CD4-CCR7+CD45RA+ naive T cells. The V and J genes are TRBV25-1 and TRBJ2-3; D is ambiguous. The receptor comes from a human donor in good health. Some libraries in this study had Jurkat cell RNA spiked in. CDR3 sequence reads: CASSQIMANTDTQYF. The CDR3 DNA reads TGTGCCAGCAGTCAAATTATGGCTAACACAGATACGCAGTATTTT.